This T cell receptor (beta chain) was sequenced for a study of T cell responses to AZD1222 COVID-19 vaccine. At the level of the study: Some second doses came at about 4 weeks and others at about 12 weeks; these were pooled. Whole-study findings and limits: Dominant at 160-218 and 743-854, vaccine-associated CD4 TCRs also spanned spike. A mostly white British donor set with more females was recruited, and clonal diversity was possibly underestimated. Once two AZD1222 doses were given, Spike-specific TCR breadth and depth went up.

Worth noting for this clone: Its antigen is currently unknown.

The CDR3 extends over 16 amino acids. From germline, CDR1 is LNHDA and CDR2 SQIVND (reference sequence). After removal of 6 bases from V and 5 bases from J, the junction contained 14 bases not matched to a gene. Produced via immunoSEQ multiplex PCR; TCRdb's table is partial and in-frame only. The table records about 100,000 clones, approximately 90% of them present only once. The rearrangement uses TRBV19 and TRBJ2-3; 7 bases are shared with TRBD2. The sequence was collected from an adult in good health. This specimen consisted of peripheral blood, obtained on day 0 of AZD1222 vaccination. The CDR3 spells CASSQSRSGSGDTQYF. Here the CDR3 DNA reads TGTGCCAGTAGCCAAAGCCGTAGCGGGTCAGGAGATACGCAGTATTTT.